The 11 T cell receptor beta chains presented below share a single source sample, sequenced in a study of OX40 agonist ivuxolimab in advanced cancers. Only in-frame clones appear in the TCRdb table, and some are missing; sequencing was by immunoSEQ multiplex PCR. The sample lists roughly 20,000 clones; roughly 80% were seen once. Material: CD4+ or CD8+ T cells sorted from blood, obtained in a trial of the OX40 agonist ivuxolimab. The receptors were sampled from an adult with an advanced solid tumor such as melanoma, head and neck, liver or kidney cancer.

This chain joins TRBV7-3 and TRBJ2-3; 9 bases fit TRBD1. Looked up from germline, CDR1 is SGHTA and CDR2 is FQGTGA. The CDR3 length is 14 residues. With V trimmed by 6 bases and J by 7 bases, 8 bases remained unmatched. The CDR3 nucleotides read TGTGCCAGCAGTTCCGGGACAGGGCTAAATACGCAGTATTTT. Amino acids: CASSSGTGLNTQYF.

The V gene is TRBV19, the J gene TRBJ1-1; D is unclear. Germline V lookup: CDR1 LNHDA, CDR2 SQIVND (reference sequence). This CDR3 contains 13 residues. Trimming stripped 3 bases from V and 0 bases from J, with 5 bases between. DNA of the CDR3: TGTGCCAGTAGTATCACTCTGAACACTGAAGCTTTCTTT. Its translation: CASSITLNTEAFF.

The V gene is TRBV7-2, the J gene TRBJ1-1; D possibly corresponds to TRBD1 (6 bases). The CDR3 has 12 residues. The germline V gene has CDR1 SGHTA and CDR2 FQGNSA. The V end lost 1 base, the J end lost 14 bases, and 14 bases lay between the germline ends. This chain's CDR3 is CASSLGGGQAFF. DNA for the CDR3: TGTGCCAGCAGCTTAGGTGGGGGGCAGGCCTTCTTT.

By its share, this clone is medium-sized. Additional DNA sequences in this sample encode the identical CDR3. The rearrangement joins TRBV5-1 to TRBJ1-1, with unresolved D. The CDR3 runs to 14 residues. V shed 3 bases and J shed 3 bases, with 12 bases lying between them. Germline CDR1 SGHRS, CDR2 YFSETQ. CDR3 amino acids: CASSSAGGYTEAFF. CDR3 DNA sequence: TGCGCCAGCAGCTCGGCGGGAGGCTACACTGAAGCTTTCTTT.

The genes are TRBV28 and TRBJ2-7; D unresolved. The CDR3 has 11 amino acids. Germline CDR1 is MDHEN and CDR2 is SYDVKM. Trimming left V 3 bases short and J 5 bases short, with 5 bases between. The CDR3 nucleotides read TGTGCCAGCAGTTTGGAGAACGAGCAGTACTTC. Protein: CASSLENEQYF.

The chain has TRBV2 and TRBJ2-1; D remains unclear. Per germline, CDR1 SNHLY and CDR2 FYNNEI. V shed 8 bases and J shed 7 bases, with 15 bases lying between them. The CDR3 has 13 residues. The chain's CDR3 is CASPRTPGNEQFF. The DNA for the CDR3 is TGTGCCAGCCCAAGGACCCCCGGGAATGAGCAGTTCTTC.

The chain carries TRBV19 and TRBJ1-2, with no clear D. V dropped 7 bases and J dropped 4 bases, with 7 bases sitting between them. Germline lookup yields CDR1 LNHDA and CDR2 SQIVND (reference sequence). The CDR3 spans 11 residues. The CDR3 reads CASTYGYGYTF. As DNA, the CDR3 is TGTGCCAGTACCTACGGCTATGGCTACACCTTC.

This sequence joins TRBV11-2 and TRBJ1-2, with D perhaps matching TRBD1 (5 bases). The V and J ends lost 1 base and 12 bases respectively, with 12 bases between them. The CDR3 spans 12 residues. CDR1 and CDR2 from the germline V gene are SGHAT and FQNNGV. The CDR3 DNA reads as TGTGCCAGCAGCTTAGGGGGGGACGGCGACACCTTC. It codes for CASSLGGDGDTF. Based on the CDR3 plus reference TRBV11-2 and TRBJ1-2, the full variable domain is EAGVAQSPRYKIIEKRQSVAFWCNPISGHATLYWYQQILGQGPKLLIQFQNNGVVDDSQLPKDRFSAERLKGVDSTLKIQPAKLEDSAVYLCASSLGGDGDTFGSGTRLTVV.

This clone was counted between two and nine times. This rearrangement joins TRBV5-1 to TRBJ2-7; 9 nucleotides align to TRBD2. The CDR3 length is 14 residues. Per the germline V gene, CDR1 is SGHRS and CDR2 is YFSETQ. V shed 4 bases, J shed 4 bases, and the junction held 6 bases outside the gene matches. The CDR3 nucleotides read TGCGCCAGCAGCCAGGGGCTAGCGGGATACGAGCAGTACTTC. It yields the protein CASSQGLAGYEQYF.

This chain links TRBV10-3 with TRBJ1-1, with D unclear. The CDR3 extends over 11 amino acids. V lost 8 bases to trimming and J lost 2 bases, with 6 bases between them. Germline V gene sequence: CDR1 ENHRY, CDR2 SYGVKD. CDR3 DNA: TGTGCCATCGGGTCAAACACTGAAGCTTTCTTT. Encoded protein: CAIGSNTEAFF.

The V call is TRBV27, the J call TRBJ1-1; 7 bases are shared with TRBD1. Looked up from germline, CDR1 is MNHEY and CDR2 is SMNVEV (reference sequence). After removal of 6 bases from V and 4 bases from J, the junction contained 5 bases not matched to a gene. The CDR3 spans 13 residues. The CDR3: CASSQGQITEAFF. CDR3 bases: TGTGCCAGCAGCCAGGGACAGATCACTGAAGCTTTCTTT.